The source of this T cell receptor (beta chain) is a study of cytomegalovirus exposure and HLA in healthy donors. PCR used 60 Vbeta primers and 13 Jbeta primers. The repertoire was sequenced with immunoSEQ multiplex PCR; TCRdb's copy has only in-frame clones and lacks some. The table lists 200,000 to 300,000 clones, around 80% of them singletons. Trimming removed 0 bases at V and 3 bases at J, with 10 bases between. CDR3 length: 15 residues. The germline V gene encodes CDR1 ENHRY and CDR2 SYGVKD. V gene TRBV10-3 combines with J gene TRBJ2-3; maybe TRBD1 (6 bases). Sequencing was carried out using PBMCs. The receptor was isolated from a boy aged 10-17 years in good health and CMV-seronegative. The CDR3 DNA is TGTGCCATCAGTGAGTCCTCCAGGGGAACAGATACGCAGTATTTT. Protein: CAISESSRGTDTQYF.